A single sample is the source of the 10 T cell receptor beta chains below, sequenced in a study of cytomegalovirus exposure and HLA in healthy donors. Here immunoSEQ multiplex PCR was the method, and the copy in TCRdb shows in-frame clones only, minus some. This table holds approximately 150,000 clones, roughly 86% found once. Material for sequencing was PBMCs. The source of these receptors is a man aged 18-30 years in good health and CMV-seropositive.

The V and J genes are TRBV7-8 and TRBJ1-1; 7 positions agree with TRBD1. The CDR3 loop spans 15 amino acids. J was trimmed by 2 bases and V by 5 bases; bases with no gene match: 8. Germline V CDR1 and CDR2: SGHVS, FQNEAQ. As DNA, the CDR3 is TGTGCCAGCAGCCCGCAGACAGGGTTTAACACTGAAGCTTTCTTT. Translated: CASSPQTGFNTEAFF. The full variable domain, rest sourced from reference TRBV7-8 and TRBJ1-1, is GAGVSQSPRYKVAKRGQDVALRCDPISGHVSLFWYQQALGQGPEFLTYFQNEAQLDKSGLPSDRFFAERPEGSVSTLKIQRTQQEDSAVYLCASSPQTGFNTEAFFGQGTRLTVV.

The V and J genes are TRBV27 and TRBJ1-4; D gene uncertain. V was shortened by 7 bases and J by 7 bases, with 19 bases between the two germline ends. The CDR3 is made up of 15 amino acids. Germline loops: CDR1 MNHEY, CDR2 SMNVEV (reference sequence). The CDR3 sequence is CASTSLSRYGEKLFF. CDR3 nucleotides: TGTGCCAGCACCTCCCTTTCGAGGTATGGTGAAAAACTGTTTTTT.

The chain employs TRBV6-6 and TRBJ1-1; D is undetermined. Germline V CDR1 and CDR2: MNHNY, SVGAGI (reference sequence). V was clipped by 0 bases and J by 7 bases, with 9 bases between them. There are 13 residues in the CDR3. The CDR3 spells CASSYSPLSEAFF. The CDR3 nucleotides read TGTGCCAGCAGTTACTCCCCTTTGAGTGAAGCTTTCTTT.

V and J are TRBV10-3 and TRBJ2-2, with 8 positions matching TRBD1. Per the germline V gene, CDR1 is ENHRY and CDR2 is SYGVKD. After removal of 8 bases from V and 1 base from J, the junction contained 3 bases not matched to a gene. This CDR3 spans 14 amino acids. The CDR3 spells CAIWGTGNTGELFF. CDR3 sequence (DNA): TGTGCCATCTGGGGGACAGGGAACACCGGGGAGCTGTTTTTT.

DNA for the CDR3: TGTGCCAGCAGCGTAAGCCGGACCGGGGTTGACACCGGGGAGCTGTTTTTT. Translated, it gives CASSVSRTGVDTGELFF. The rearrangement links TRBV9 to TRBJ2-2, with a tentative D call TRBD2 (5 bases). From germline, CDR1 is SGDLS and CDR2 YYNGEE. Trimming took 1 base from V and 3 from J, leaving 16 bases between them. This CDR3 is built from 17 residues. Variable domain in full (rest from reference TRBV9 and TRBJ2-2): DSGVTQTPKHLITATGQRVTLRCSPRSGDLSVYWYQQSLDQGLQFLIQYYNGEERAKGNILERFSAQQFPDLHSELNLSSLELGDSALYFCASSVSRTGVDTGELFFGEGSRLTVL.

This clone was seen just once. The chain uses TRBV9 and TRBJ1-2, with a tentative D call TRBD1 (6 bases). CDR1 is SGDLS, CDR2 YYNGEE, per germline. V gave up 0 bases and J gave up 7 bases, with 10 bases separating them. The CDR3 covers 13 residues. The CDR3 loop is CASSVVQGSGYTF. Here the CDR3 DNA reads TGTGCCAGCAGCGTAGTTCAGGGGAGTGGCTACACCTTC.

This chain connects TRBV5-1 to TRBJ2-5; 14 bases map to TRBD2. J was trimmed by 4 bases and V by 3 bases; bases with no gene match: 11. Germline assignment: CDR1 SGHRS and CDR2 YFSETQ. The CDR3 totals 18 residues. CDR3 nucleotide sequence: TGCGCCAGCAGCTCCCGACTAGCGGGGGGGCCGAGCGGAGAGACCCAGTACTTC. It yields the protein CASSSRLAGGPSGETQYF.

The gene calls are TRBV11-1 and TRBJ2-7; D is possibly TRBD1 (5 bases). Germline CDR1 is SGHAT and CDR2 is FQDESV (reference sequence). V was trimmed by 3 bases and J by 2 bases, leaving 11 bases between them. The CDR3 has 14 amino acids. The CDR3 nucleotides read TGTGCCAGCAGCTTGTCAGGGATGACCTACGAGCAGTACTTC. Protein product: CASSLSGMTYEQYF. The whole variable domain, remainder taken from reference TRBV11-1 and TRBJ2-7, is EAEVAQSPRYKITEKSQAVAFWCDPISGHATLYWYRQILGQGPELLVQFQDESVVDDSQLPKDRFSAERLKGVDSTLKIQPAELGDSAMYLCASSLSGMTYEQYFGPGTRLTVT.

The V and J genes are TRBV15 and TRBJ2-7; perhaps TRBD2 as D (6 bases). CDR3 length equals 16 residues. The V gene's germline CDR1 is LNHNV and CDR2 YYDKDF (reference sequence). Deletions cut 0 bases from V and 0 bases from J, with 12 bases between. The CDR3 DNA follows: TGTGCCACCAGCAGAGAGGGAGGTGAGAGCTCCTACGAGCAGTACTTC. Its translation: CATSREGGESSYEQYF.

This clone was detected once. The CDR3 region has the DNA TGTGCCAGCAGCTTAGGGACAGGGGGCCCAGAGACCCAGTACTTC. It translates to CASSLGTGGPETQYF. This chain uses TRBV7-6 with TRBJ2-5; 11 bases align to TRBD1. The junction had 2 bases not matched to a gene; V was cut back by 1 base and J by 4 bases. CDR1 is SGHVS and CDR2 is FNYEAQ in the germline V gene. CDR3 size: 15 residues.